Shown below are 19 T cell receptor beta chains from a single sample sequenced in a study of blood T cell repertoires in COVID-19. TCRdb's copy holds only in-frame clones and misses some; the assay was immunoSEQ multiplex PCR. The sample has 65,000 to 90,000 clones; over 60% are singletons. Input material: peripheral blood. These receptors were obtained from a man aged 65 to 85 with COVID-19, enrolled during active disease.

The V gene is TRBV29-1, the J gene TRBJ1-2; 7 bases align to TRBD1. The CDR3 spans 14 residues. Germline lookup yields CDR1 SQVTM and CDR2 ANQGSEA. The J segment lost 7 bases and the V segment lost 6 bases, leaving 14 bases of the junction unmatched. The CDR3 DNA is TGCAGCGTCGGACAGGTCACTGGAGTAGGTGGCTACACCTTC. It codes for CSVGQVTGVGGYTF.

The rearrangement links TRBV10-3 to TRBJ1-2; 10 nucleotides match TRBD1. Germline assignment: CDR1 ENHRY and CDR2 SYGVKD. Trimming took 7 bases from V and 4 from J; bases not matched to a gene: 6. The CDR3 is made up of 14 amino acids. The CDR3 coding sequence is TGTGCCATCAACTTGGACAGGGGGTCCTATGGCTACACCTTC. Its protein is CAINLDRGSYGYTF.

V usage is TRBV4-3 and J usage is TRBJ2-1, with TRBD2 identical over 12 bases. The V gene end was trimmed by 0 bases and the J gene end by 8 bases; junction bases not matched to a gene: 11. This CDR3 spans 18 amino acids. CDR1 is LGHNA and CDR2 is YSLEER in the germline V gene. The CDR3 loop reads CASSQDYWASGRAHEQFF. The CDR3 DNA reads TGCGCCAGCAGCCAAGATTATTGGGCTAGCGGGAGGGCCCATGAGCAGTTCTTC.

The V call is TRBV4-2, the J call TRBJ2-5, with 7 bases matching TRBD2. CDR1 and CDR2 from the germline V gene are LGHNA and YNFKEQ. The length of the CDR3 is 13 residues. Trimming cost V 5 bases and J 7 bases; bases outside gene matches: 7. The CDR3 nucleotides are TGTGCCAGCAGCGGGAGGGAGCTGGGGACCCAGTACTTC. It translates to CASSGRELGTQYF.

The chain has TRBV5-1 and TRBJ2-3; 14 bases map to TRBD2. J was trimmed by 7 bases and V by 4 bases; bases with no gene match: 20. CDR1 SGHRS and CDR2 YFSETQ come from the germline V gene. CDR3 length: 20 residues. The CDR3 protein is CASSGGLAGATSGAGNTQYF. As DNA, the CDR3 is TGCGCCAGCAGCGGGGGACTAGCGGGAGCTACGTCAGGGGCCGGGAATACGCAGTATTTT.

This sequence joins TRBV7-9 and TRBJ1-4, with no clear D. Between the trimmed V and J ends, which lost 6 bases and 8 bases, there was a span of 13 bases. CDR1 is SEHNR and CDR2 is FQNEAQ in the germline V gene (reference sequence). The CDR3 is 13 residues long. For the CDR3, the DNA is TGTGCCAGCAGTATTTACGGGAACGAAAAACTGTTTTTT. It codes for CASSIYGNEKLFF.

Points on this clone: Relative to the germline gene, one junction end is altered; a read error may explain this. The rearrangement joins TRBV19 to TRBJ2-7; D possibly corresponds to TRBD1 (8 bases). The germline V gene encodes CDR1 LNHDA and CDR2 SQIVND (reference sequence). CDR3 length: 12 residues. DNA for the CDR3: TGTGCCAGTAGTACGCGGACAGGGACTAAATTGTTC. Amino acids: CASSTRTGTKLF.

The rearrangement joins TRBV7-2 to TRBJ1-1; the D gene is possibly TRBD1 (6 bases). CDR1 is SGHTA, CDR2 FQGNSA, per germline. The CDR3 contains 14 residues. Trimming took off 5 bases at V and 1 base at J, with 11 bases between the two ends. CDR3 in DNA: TGTGCCAGCAGCCCGGGACATTCGAACACTGAAGCTTTCTTT. Translation gives CASSPGHSNTEAFF.

The chain links TRBV3-1 (or the pseudogene TRBV3-2) to TRBJ2-1; TRBD2 matches at 11 bases. CDR3 length: 19 amino acids. Unmatched junction bases numbered 13, after V lost 1 base and J lost 5 bases. Germline loops: CDR1 LGHDT, CDR2 YNNKEL (reference sequence). CDR3 sequence reads: CASSQALAGGGGSHNEQFF. The CDR3 nucleotides are TGTGCCAGCAGCCAAGCCTTAGCGGGAGGGGGGGGATCACACAATGAGCAGTTCTTC.

This chain joins TRBV5-1 and TRBJ2-7; TRBD1 agrees at 8 bases. Germline trimming cut 4 bases from V and 3 bases from J; bases unmatched to any gene: 6. The CDR3 is 14 amino acids. CDR1 and CDR2 from the germline V gene are SGHRS and YFSETQ. The CDR3 nucleotides are TGCGCCAGCAGCGGCCGGGACAGGTTCTACGAGCAGTACTTC. Its translation: CASSGRDRFYEQYF.

The J gene is TRBJ2-7, the V gene TRBV12-3 or TRBV12-4; tentative D call: TRBD1 (5 bases). The V end was cut by 5 bases, the J end by 5 bases, with 13 bases between. CDR3 length equals 13 residues. Written as DNA, the CDR3 is TGTGCCAGCAGTCTCCAACGACAGCACGAGCAGTACTTC. Its protein product is CASSLQRQHEQYF.

The chain is built from TRBV5-1 and TRBJ2-1; TRBD2 aligns across 7 bases. CDR1 SGHRS and CDR2 YFSETQ come from the germline V gene. CDR3 length: 15 residues. V shed 3 bases and J 4 bases; nucleotides not matched to a gene: 7. In nucleotides, the CDR3 is TGCGCCAGCAGCTCTACTAGCGTCACGTACAATGAGCAGTTCTTC. Its translation is CASSSTSVTYNEQFF.

This clone was counted ten times or more. The chain uses TRBV19 and TRBJ2-7; TRBD2 matches 13 bases. This CDR3 contains 16 residues. Trimming at V came to 2 bases and at J to 4 bases, leaving 5 bases not matched to a gene. Germline CDR1 LNHDA, CDR2 SQIVND (reference sequence). CDR3 loop: CASSITRTSGSYEQYF. CDR3 DNA: TGTGCCAGTAGTATAACCCGGACTAGCGGGAGTTACGAGCAGTACTTC.

The chain couples TRBV11-3 to TRBJ2-2; D is ambiguous. The CDR3 totals 15 residues. The ends were cut back, 5 bases at V and 0 bases at J, with 10 bases in the middle. Germline values: CDR1 SGHNT, CDR2 YENEEA. Here the CDR3 DNA reads TGTGCCAGCAGCCCAGGCTTAGCGAACACCGGGGAGCTGTTTTTT. It translates to CASSPGLANTGELFF.

The J gene is TRBJ2-3, the V gene TRBV29-1, with D unresolved. Trimming removed 8 bases from V and 7 bases from J, with 13 bases in between. Germline CDR1 and CDR2: SQVTM and ANQGSEA. The CDR3 extends over 11 amino acids. CDR3 loop: CSHVGAYTQYF. The CDR3 DNA is TGCAGCCATGTCGGAGCTTATACGCAGTATTTT.

The CDR3 nucleotides read TGCAGCGTTCCGGGGTTTAGTGGCTACACCTTC. It specifies CSVPGFSGYTF. The chain carries TRBV29-1 and TRBJ1-2; D is unresolved. Germline V lookup: CDR1 SQVTM, CDR2 ANQGSEA. V was cut by 5 bases and J by 7 bases, with 11 bases left in between. This CDR3 has 11 residues.

The rearrangement joins TRBV7-9 to TRBJ2-1; 7 nucleotides line up with TRBD2. Per the germline V gene, CDR1 is SEHNR and CDR2 is FQNEAQ (reference sequence). This CDR3 comprises 12 residues. J was trimmed by 10 bases and V by 4 bases; bases with no gene match: 4. CDR3 DNA: TGTGCCAGCAGCTCGACTAGCCGAGAGCAGTTCTTC. It codes for CASSSTSREQFF.

The V gene is TRBV7-2, the J gene TRBJ2-1; weak D call: TRBD2 (6 bases). This CDR3 has 15 amino acids. The germline V gene encodes CDR1 SGHTA and CDR2 FQGNSA. The ends were cut back, 5 bases at V and 5 bases at J, with 16 bases in the middle. CDR3 DNA sequence: TGTGCCAGCAGCCCTGCGGGAACTTACAACAATGAGCAGTTCTTC. Its translation is CASSPAGTYNNEQFF.

This clone was detected once. V usage is TRBV5-1 and J usage is TRBJ1-4; possibly TRBD1 for D (6 bases). The V end lost 4 bases, the J end lost 7 bases, and 17 bases lay between the germline ends. Germline V gives CDR1 SGHRS, CDR2 YFSETQ. CDR3 length: 15 residues. CDR3 in DNA: TGCGCCAGCAGCCGGATTGGGCAGGGGAGTGAAAAACTGTTTTTT. Its protein is CASSRIGQGSEKLFF.